This entry concerns a single T cell receptor beta chain. Other DNA variants within this sample encode the same CDR3. The sample comes from a study of shared clonotypes between healthy human individuals. Several immunoSEQ 96-well plates shared each subset's DNA, each plate a replicate. Profiling relied on immunoSEQ multiplex PCR, and the TCRdb table lists in-frame clones only, not all of them. The sample holds 800,000 to 950,000 clones, 90% to 97% seen once. Terminally differentiated effector memory CD45RA+ cells were left out of the naive CD8 fraction, which was CD45RO-negative and positively selected for CCR7. This CDR3 is 11 amino acids long. Trimming stripped 7 bases from V and 6 bases from J, with 10 bases between. Germline loops: CDR1 MNHEY, CDR2 SMNVEV (reference sequence).

The sequence was collected from a man in his thirties or forties in good health. Specimen: naive CD8+ T cells sorted from blood. The chain couples TRBV27 to TRBJ2-7; D might be TRBD1 (5 bases). This chain's CDR3 is CASKGAGEQYF. CDR3 sequence (DNA): TGTGCCAGCAAAGGGGCTGGCGAGCAGTACTTC.